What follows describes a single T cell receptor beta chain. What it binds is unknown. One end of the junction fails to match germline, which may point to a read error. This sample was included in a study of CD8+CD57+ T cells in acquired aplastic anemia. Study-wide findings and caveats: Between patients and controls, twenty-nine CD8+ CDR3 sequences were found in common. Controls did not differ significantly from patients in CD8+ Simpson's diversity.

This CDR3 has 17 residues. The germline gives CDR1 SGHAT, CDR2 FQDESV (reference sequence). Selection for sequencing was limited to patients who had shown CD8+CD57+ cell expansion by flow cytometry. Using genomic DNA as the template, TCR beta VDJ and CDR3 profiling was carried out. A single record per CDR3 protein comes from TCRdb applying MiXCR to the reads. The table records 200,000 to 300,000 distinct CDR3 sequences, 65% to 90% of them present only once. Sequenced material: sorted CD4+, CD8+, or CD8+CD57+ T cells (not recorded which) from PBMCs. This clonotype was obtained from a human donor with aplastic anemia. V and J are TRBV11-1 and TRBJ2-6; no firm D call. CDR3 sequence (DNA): TGTGCCAGCACCTTAGGGATGATCGGGTCTGGGGCCAACGTCCTGACTTTC. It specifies CASTLGMIGSGANVLTF.